Presented here are 24 T cell receptor beta chains from one specimen sequenced in a study of long-term antiretroviral therapy in people with HIV. The authors ran the immunoSEQ assay, v3.0, at survey level. Profiled with immunoSEQ multiplex PCR; TCRdb holds only in-frame clones, not every one. The sample shows tens of thousands of clones, 80% to 90% of them seen only once. Sequences were derived from unsorted PBMCs, sampled 0.8 years before starting antiretroviral therapy. Every receptor here comes from a man between 18 and 35 years old with HIV.

Relative to its sample, this clone is medium-sized (0.01 to 0.1%). V gene TRBV11-2 combines with J gene TRBJ2-7; possible D gene TRBD2, 5 bases. Germline assignment: CDR1 SGHAT and CDR2 FQNNGV. The V gene lost 4 bases and the J gene lost 4 bases, with 11 bases spanning the gap. This CDR3 comprises 13 residues. The CDR3 DNA is TGTGCCAGCAGCTCGGAGGCTGTTTACGAGCAGTACTTC. Its protein product is CASSSEAVYEQYF.

The V call is TRBV28, the J call TRBJ1-5; D is unclear. The V end lost 6 bases, the J end lost 3 bases, and 9 bases lay between the germline ends. The V gene's germline CDR1 is MDHEN and CDR2 SYDVKM. The CDR3 extends over 13 amino acids. The CDR3 protein is CASSIDDNQPQHF. The CDR3 nucleotides are TGTGCCAGCAGCATTGACGACAATCAGCCCCAGCATTTT.

This chain links TRBV6-1 with TRBJ1-1; D not resolved. The germline CDR1 and CDR2 sequences are MNHNS and SASEGT. Between the trimmed V and J ends, which lost 5 bases and 10 bases, there was a span of 20 bases. The CDR3 has 14 residues. CDR3 DNA sequence: TGTGCCAGCAGTATTCGGACCGGGGAACCAGGAGCTTTCTTT. Translated: CASSIRTGEPGAFF.

V and J are TRBV7-3 and TRBJ1-3; D is unclear. CDR3 length: 15 residues. V lost 4 bases and J 2 bases, leaving 12 bases between the germline ends. Germline V gene sequence: CDR1 SGHTA, CDR2 FQGTGA. Written as DNA, the CDR3 is TGTGCCAGCAGCTCCACGAGTGATCCTGGAAACACCATATATTTT. It yields the protein CASSSTSDPGNTIYF.

This clone appeared a few times. This sequence joins TRBV6-6 and TRBJ1-6; 8 bases map to TRBD1. CDR1 and CDR2 (germline): MNHNY, SVGAGI (reference sequence). The V gene end was trimmed by 4 bases and the J gene end by 5 bases; junction bases not matched to a gene: 1. The CDR3 has 14 residues. In DNA form, the CDR3 reads TGTGCCAGCAGTTTGGACAGGGATAATTCACCCCTCCACTTT. Its translation is CASSLDRDNSPLHF.

The chain couples TRBV5-1 to TRBJ2-3, with TRBD2 identical over 9 bases. Germline loops: CDR1 SGHRS, CDR2 YFSETQ. The CDR3 loop spans 15 amino acids. V was pared by 0 bases and J by 3 bases, with 2 bases of the junction left unmatched. CDR3 sequence: CASSLGGGVTDTQYF. CDR3 DNA sequence: TGCGCCAGCAGCTTGGGCGGGGGGGTTACAGATACGCAGTATTTT.

This chain links TRBV29-1 with TRBJ2-2, with TRBD2 matching 8 bases. J gave up 6 bases and V 7 bases, and 4 bases lay outside the gene matches. Germline lookup yields CDR1 SQVTM and CDR2 ANQGSEA. The CDR3 covers 12 residues. The CDR3 coding sequence is TGCAGCGGTCGGGAGGGGGCCGGGGAGCTGTTTTTT. This encodes CSGREGAGELFF.

The chain has TRBV29-1 and TRBJ2-3, with TRBD2 matching over 14 bases. The length of the CDR3 is 14 residues. Germline V gene sequence: CDR1 SQVTM, CDR2 ANQGSEA. Trimming removed 3 bases from V and 6 bases from J; junction bases left unmatched: 2. DNA of the CDR3: TGCAGCGTTGAGGGGACTAGCGGGAGTGATACGCAGTATTTT. Protein product: CSVEGTSGSDTQYF.

This clone was counted a single time. This chain connects TRBV2 to TRBJ1-3, with 8 bases matching TRBD1. CDR1 and CDR2 from the germline V gene are SNHLY and FYNNEI. After removal of 4 bases from V and 1 base from J, the junction contained 6 bases not matched to a gene. The CDR3 has 16 amino acids. The CDR3 DNA follows: TGTGCCAGCAGTGGAGAGGACAGGGTGTCTGGAAACACCATATATTTT. This sequence encodes CASSGEDRVSGNTIYF.

V is TRBV6-1 and J is TRBJ2-4; D is unresolved. Trimming took off 1 base at V and 9 bases at J, with 13 bases between the two ends. CDR1 and CDR2 (germline): MNHNS, SASEGT. This CDR3 has 14 residues. The CDR3 nucleotides read TGTGCCAGCAGTGAAGGGCTACATACGGGCATTCAGTACTTC. Its translation: CASSEGLHTGIQYF.

The V call is TRBV5-4, the J call TRBJ1-1; D perhaps matches TRBD1 (6 bases). Germline CDR1 SGHNT, CDR2 YYREEE (reference sequence). The CDR3 loop spans 14 amino acids. Trimming removed 1 base from V and 3 bases from J, with 10 bases in between. The CDR3 DNA sequence: TGTGCCAGCAGCTTGAGGGGGGCGGACACTGAAGCTTTCTTT. Encoded protein: CASSLRGADTEAFF.

This sequence joins TRBV5-8 and TRBJ2-1; a possible D gene is TRBD2 (5 bases). Germline assignment: CDR1 SGHTS and CDR2 YDEGEE. V lost 1 base to trimming and J lost 3 bases, with 11 bases between them. The CDR3 contains 15 residues. CDR3 amino acids: CASSLWTPGYNEQFF. Here the CDR3 DNA reads TGTGCCAGCAGCTTGTGGACTCCCGGCTACAATGAGCAGTTCTTC. The full variable domain, with the rest looked up from reference TRBV5-8 and TRBJ2-1, is EAGVTQSPTHLIKTRGQQATLRCSPISGHTSVYWYQQALGLGLQFLLWYDEGEERNRGNFPPRFSGRQFPNYSSELNVNALELEDSALYLCASSLWTPGYNEQFFGPGTRLTVL.

The chain links TRBV4-3 to TRBJ1-4; weak D call: TRBD1 (6 bases). V lost 0 bases and J lost 2, with 7 bases in between. This CDR3 comprises 15 residues. Germline loops: CDR1 LGHNA, CDR2 YSLEER. The CDR3, as DNA: TGCGCCAGCAGCCAAGAAGGGGGTACTAATGAAAAACTGTTTTTT. Translating gives CASSQEGGTNEKLFF.

This rearrangement joins TRBV9 to TRBJ2-4; 8 nucleotides align to TRBD1. This CDR3 comprises 16 residues. Trimming took 0 bases from V and 4 from J; bases not matched to a gene: 6. Germline CDR1 is SGDLS and CDR2 is YYNGEE. The CDR3 DNA reads as TGTGCCAGCAGCGTAGGCACGGACAGGGTTAAAAACATTCAGTACTTC. Translating it yields CASSVGTDRVKNIQYF.

V is TRBV7-2 and J is TRBJ2-5, with D possibly being TRBD1 or TRBD2 (5 bases each). CDR3 length: 16 residues. Looked up from germline, CDR1 is SGHTA and CDR2 is FQGNSA. The V gene lost 6 bases and the J gene lost 6 bases, with 23 bases spanning the gap. CDR3 amino acids: CASSPPPGQPGKTQYF. Written as DNA, the CDR3 is TGTGCCAGCAGTCCACCTCCGGGGCAGCCCGGAAAGACCCAGTACTTC.

The chain uses TRBV10-3 and TRBJ1-1, with D possibly matching TRBD1 (6 bases). This CDR3 contains 11 residues. Trimming took 8 bases from V and 11 from J, leaving 15 bases between them. Germline lookup yields CDR1 ENHRY and CDR2 SYGVKD. The CDR3 DNA is TGTGCCATCGGGGGGCCACCAGGGGCTTTCTTT. Translation: CAIGGPPGAFF.

V and J are TRBV18 and TRBJ1-5; no reliable D call. Germline-derived CDR1 and CDR2 are KGHSH and LQKENI. The CDR3 runs 14 residues. V was trimmed by 2 bases and J by 2 bases, leaving 7 bases between them. The CDR3 protein is CASSPTVGNQPQHF. The CDR3 nucleotides are TGTGCCAGCTCACCAACGGTGGGCAATCAGCCCCAGCATTTT.

The rearrangement joins TRBV25-1 to TRBJ2-1; tentatively, D is TRBD2 (5 bases). Germline V gene data show CDR1 as MGHDK and CDR2 as SYGVNS. CDR3 size: 13 residues. With 5 bases removed from V and 10 bases from J, the gap between germline ends came to 15 bases. Here the CDR3 DNA reads TGTGCCAGCAGTCGCCCGGGGAGAATAGAGCAGTTCTTC. Protein product: CASSRPGRIEQFF.

V and J are TRBV4-3 and TRBJ1-2; D possibly corresponds to TRBD1 (5 bases). The V gene lost 5 bases and the J gene lost 1 base, with 23 bases spanning the gap. The CDR3 has 18 residues. From germline, CDR1 is LGHNA and CDR2 YSLEER. The CDR3 DNA reads as TGCGCCAGCAGCTCGGGGGGTGTCGGGCTTGGATTTAACTATGGCTACACCTTC. It translates to CASSSGGVGLGFNYGYTF.

The V call is TRBV5-1, the J call TRBJ2-3, with 9 bases aligning to TRBD1. This CDR3 region has 15 residues. Germline trimming cut 3 bases from V and 4 bases from J; bases unmatched to any gene: 6. Germline CDR1 and CDR2: SGHRS and YFSETQ. The CDR3 spells CASSYRQGVADTQYF. CDR3 DNA sequence: TGCGCCAGCAGCTATAGACAGGGGGTAGCAGATACGCAGTATTTT.

This chain uses TRBV2 with TRBJ1-1; possible D gene TRBD1, 5 bases. This CDR3 is 16 amino acids long. The ends were cut back, 1 base at V and 3 bases at J, with 15 bases in the middle. CDR1 is SNHLY and CDR2 is FYNNEI in the germline V gene. Here the CDR3 DNA reads TGTGCCAGCAGTGAAGGCACGGGACTGGGGGACACTGAAGCTTTCTTT. It encodes CASSEGTGLGDTEAFF. Using reference TRBV2 and TRBJ1-1 for the parts outside the CDR3, the full variable domain is EPEVTQTPSHQVTQMGQEVILRCVPISNHLYFYWYRQILGQKVEFLVSFYNNEISEKSEIFDDQFSVERPDGSNFTLKIRSTKLEDSAMYFCASSEGTGLGDTEAFFGQGTRLTVV.

V gene TRBV5-1 combines with J gene TRBJ1-1; no clear D. Germline loops: CDR1 SGHRS, CDR2 YFSETQ. The CDR3 contains 15 residues. With 0 bases removed from V and 3 bases from J, the gap between germline ends came to 12 bases. DNA of the CDR3: TGCGCCAGCAGCTTGGATCTGGGAGGACACACTGAAGCTTTCTTT. Its translation: CASSLDLGGHTEAFF.

The rearrangement joins TRBV4-3 to TRBJ2-5; a weak D match, TRBD2 (5 bases). CDR3 length equals 14 residues. The germline CDR1 and CDR2 sequences are LGHNA and YSLEER. V lost 4 bases and J lost 8, with 17 bases in between. This chain's CDR3 is CASSPGSVSGTQYF. CDR3 DNA: TGCGCCAGCAGCCCTGGATCTGTGAGCGGAACCCAGTACTTC.

This chain links TRBV7-9 with TRBJ2-5; 12 bases match TRBD2. The J segment lost 5 bases and the V segment lost 5 bases, leaving 9 bases of the junction unmatched. Germline-derived CDR1 and CDR2 are SEHNR and FQNEAQ (reference sequence). The CDR3 has 16 amino acids. The CDR3, as DNA: TGTGCCAGCAGCCCCGGACTAGCGGGATTGGTGGAGACCCAGTACTTC. Translating it yields CASSPGLAGLVETQYF.